This TCR beta chain was sequenced during a study of T-cell memory formation after mild COVID-19 (dated by TCRdb to about 2021). In terms of the full investigation: Most TCR sequence clusters were specific to one of the two donors. Longitudinal TCRalpha and TCRbeta repertoire sequencing tracked T-cell clones expanding and contracting after mild COVID-19 in a couple of donors. Two young, previously healthy adult volunteers made up the cohort, one male and one female. The research as a whole found: The study included only a couple of mild cases, and larger cohorts that include severe cases with pre-infection samples were judged to be necessary. Contracting CD4+ clones appeared mostly in the CM and EM memory subsets, whereas CD8+ clones were enriched in EMRA. SARS-CoV-2 specificity of the second-wave clones peaking on day 37 was not confirmed. Some responding clones were detected in pre-infection memory, which suggested that pre-existing cross-reactive memory T cells had joined the SARS-CoV-2 response. Clones contracting from day 15 to 85 had balanced CD4/CD8 phenotypes, while a second wave expanding from day 15 to 37 was biased towards CD4+.

This clonotype was seen many times. Its antigen target is currently unknown. The record has no base qualities; no much larger clone is one base away. The CDR3 runs 19 residues from the cysteine to the phenylalanine. CDR3 DNA only is kept here, 57 bases in frame from base 1. The germline V gene yields SGHAT for CDR1 and FQNNGV for CDR2. Trimming accounts for 3 bases at V and 5 bases at J, while the number of junction bases matched to no gene is 11. Ficoll-Paque density gradient centrifugation was used to isolate PBMCs. The instrument was an Illumina NovaSeq 6000. Using 5'RACE with constant-segment primers, TCRalpha and TCRbeta cDNA libraries were constructed, with sample barcodes and unique molecular identifiers added in the process. Trizol reagent was used to extract RNA from every sample. Libraries were amplified in two PCR steps, with a second sample barcode and Illumina TruSeq adapters added in the second step. The libraries were sequenced on an Illumina NovaSeq using 2 x 150 bp paired-end reads. The original pipeline was this. With migec v1.2.7, reads were demultiplexed and then collapsed into UMI-guided consensus sequences. Using mixcr v2.1.11, the UMI consensuses were aligned to TRA and TRB V and J templates and assembled into clonotypes. Clonotypes were classified as expanded or contracted when called significant by both edgeR and NoisET, with noise models trained on biological replicates. edgeR calls used a false discovery rate-adjusted p below 0.01 and a log2 fold-change threshold of 1. As an exploratory analysis of dynamics, max-normalized trajectories of the 1000 most abundant clonotypes were examined by PCA with hierarchical clustering. Each responding clone was given a CD4 or CD8 phenotype based on the CD4+ and CD8+ repertoires, which had been sequenced separately. The raw public data were reprocessed by TCRdb itself: fastp quality trimming at Q25, MiXCR clonotype calling, in-frame beta chains only. CDR3 protein duplicates are merged, each entry listing the most common genes and DNA. These V and J calls rely on TCRdb rather than the paper's analysis. The sample yields about 420,000 distinct CDR3 sequences; 23% were counted once. The ten top clones hold approximately 14% of the sample.

Recombination linked TRBV11-2 to TRBJ2-1, and 15 junction bases match TRBD2. Sequences were obtained from PBMCs or a T cell subset sorted from them (not recorded which). The TCR sequence derives from an adult woman who had mild COVID-19 (a few samples of this study predate the infection). The sample titles of this study are shuffled in the database, so cell type and time point are left out; the donor was told from shared clones. The CDR3 loop reads CASSFQIGRTSGRDNEQFF. The nucleotide sequence is given as TGTGCCAGCAGCTTTCAGATTGGTAGGACTAGCGGGAGGGACAATGAGCAGTTCTTC.